These 30 T cell receptor beta chains originate from one sample sequenced in a study of shared clonotypes between healthy human individuals (dated by TCRdb to the early 2020s). Libraries were built with the immunoSEQ multiplex PCR assay. TCRdb took this table from immuneACCESS and kept in-frame rearrangements with V and J called. Such tables lack part of the clones; where checked against another copy, unresolved V genes explain under half of the gap, and the rest is unexplained. The sample table lists millions of clones, approximately 95% of them with a count of one. More than 0.1% of the sample rests with the top ten. Sequencing was carried out using naive CD4+ T cells sorted from blood. In light of the paper, this sample's cell subset or site label describes: CD45RA+ positively selected. These TCRs come from a man between 18 and 35 years old in good health.

The V call is TRBV2, the J call TRBJ1-5; D perhaps matches TRBD1 (6 bases). This CDR3 has 16 amino acids. CDR1 and CDR2 (germline): SNHLY, FYNNEI. Trimming pared 5 bases from V and 6 bases from J, leaving 20 bases between. CDR3 loop: CASSPRQAIRSQPQHF. Here the CDR3 DNA reads TGTGCCAGCAGTCCAAGACAGGCGATAAGGAGTCAGCCCCAGCATTTT. Full variable domain (outside the CDR3, taken from reference TRBV2 and TRBJ1-5): EPEVTQTPSHQVTQMGQEVILRCVPISNHLYFYWYRQILGQKVEFLVSFYNNEISEKSEIFDDQFSVERPDGSNFTLKIRSTKLEDSAMYFCASSPRQAIRSQPQHFGDGTRLSIL.

This clone was seen once. The chain carries TRBV28 and TRBJ1-2; D unclear. In germline, CDR1 is MDHEN, CDR2 SYDVKM. V lost 8 bases and J 3 bases, leaving 13 bases between the germline ends. The CDR3 totals 13 residues. The CDR3 here is CASRRTDYYGYTF. The CDR3, as DNA: TGTGCCAGCCGACGGACCGACTACTATGGCTACACCTTC.

This clone was observed once. V gene TRBV7-9 combines with J gene TRBJ1-6; perhaps TRBD1 as D (5 bases). CDR1 and CDR2 (germline): SEHNR, FQNEAQ (reference sequence). This CDR3 is 14 amino acids long. Trimming cost V 3 bases and J 8 bases, with 11 bases left between them. The DNA for the CDR3 is TGTGCCAGCAGCTTCGGGACCTCGGATTCACCCCTCCACTTT. Residues: CASSFGTSDSPLHF. The full variable domain, with the rest looked up from reference TRBV7-9 and TRBJ1-6, is DTGVSQNPRHKITKRGQNVTFRCDPISEHNRLYWYRQTLGQGPEFLTYFQNEAQLEKSRLLSDRFSAERPKGSFSTLEIQRTEQGDSAMYLCASSFGTSDSPLHFGNGTRLTVT.

V gene TRBV15 combines with J gene TRBJ2-5; possibly TRBD1 for D (6 bases). V was clipped by 2 bases and J by 5 bases, with 12 bases between them. The CDR3 length is 14 residues. Germline V CDR1 and CDR2: LNHNV, YYDKDF (reference sequence). The CDR3 reads CATSRSNRDETQYF. CDR3 coding DNA: TGTGCCACCAGCAGATCCAACAGGGACGAGACCCAGTACTTC.

V usage is TRBV5-1 and J usage is TRBJ2-5, with 9 positions matching TRBD1. This CDR3 region has 15 residues. Germline V gene lookup returns CDR1 SGHRS and CDR2 YFSETQ. The ends lost 6 bases at V and 5 bases at J; junction bases unmatched: 11. The CDR3 nucleotides are TGCGCCAGCAAGATCCAGGGACAGGGAGACGAGACCCAGTACTTC. It encodes CASKIQGQGDETQYF.

J is TRBJ2-7 and V is TRBV6-5; D assignment may be TRBD1 or TRBD2 (6 bases each). There are 14 residues in the CDR3. The germline V and J ends were trimmed by 7 bases and 2 bases, with 15 bases remaining between them. Germline V gene data show CDR1 as MNHEY and CDR2 as SVGAGI. Here the CDR3 reads CASKGGTQTYEQYF. As DNA, the CDR3 is TGTGCCAGCAAAGGGGGGACACAGACCTACGAGCAGTACTTC.

The V and J genes are TRBV11-2 and TRBJ2-2; D may be TRBD1 (5 bases). Trimming cost V 10 bases and J 1 base, with 16 bases left between them. The germline gives CDR1 SGHAT, CDR2 FQNNGV. The CDR3 runs to 15 residues. CDR3 DNA sequence: TGTGCCACAATCCCCTGGGGCAGGAACACCGGGGAGCTGTTTTTT. It codes for CATIPWGRNTGELFF.

V and J are TRBV4-3 and TRBJ2-4; D may correspond to TRBD1 or TRBD2 (5 bases each). V was clipped by 3 bases and J by 7 bases, with 16 bases between them. The germline V gene encodes CDR1 LGHNA and CDR2 YSLEER. The CDR3 loop spans 15 amino acids. DNA for the CDR3: TGCGCCAGCAGCCATGAGGGTGGGCAGGGTAACATTCAGTACTTC. Translating gives CASSHEGGQGNIQYF.

This clone was seen a handful of times. Other DNA sequences from this sample encode an identical CDR3 as well. The chain links TRBV30 to TRBJ2-7, with 7 bases fitting TRBD1. The germline CDR1 and CDR2 sequences are GTSNPN and SVGIG (reference sequence). V lost 4 bases, J lost 0 bases, and 0 bases stayed unmatched. This CDR3 contains 12 residues. The CDR3 region is CAWTGGSYEQYF. Written as DNA, the CDR3 is TGTGCCTGGACAGGGGGCTCCTACGAGCAGTACTTC.

The V gene is TRBV2, the J gene TRBJ2-6; D gene uncertain. The V end lost 5 bases, the J end lost 2 bases, and 10 bases lay between the germline ends. The germline gives CDR1 SNHLY, CDR2 FYNNEI. This CDR3 contains 15 residues. The CDR3 region has the DNA TGTGCCAGCAGTCCCGGTCAGGCTGGGGCCAACGTCCTGACTTTC. This translates into CASSPGQAGANVLTF. The whole variable domain, filled in from reference TRBV2 and TRBJ2-6, reads EPEVTQTPSHQVTQMGQEVILRCVPISNHLYFYWYRQILGQKVEFLVSFYNNEISEKSEIFDDQFSVERPDGSNFTLKIRSTKLEDSAMYFCASSPGQAGANVLTFGAGSRLTVL.

J is TRBJ2-4 and V is TRBV6-5; 7 bases match TRBD2. Germline-derived CDR1 and CDR2 are MNHEY and SVGAGI. Trimming removed 6 bases from V and 6 bases from J; junction bases left unmatched: 11. The CDR3 loop spans 15 amino acids. CDR3 sequence (DNA): TGTGCCAGCAGGCCCCCCGGGGGGAGGAGAAACATTCAGTACTTC. Encoded protein: CASRPPGGRRNIQYF.

The genes are TRBV28 and TRBJ2-3, with 8 positions matching TRBD2. Germline V CDR1 and CDR2: MDHEN, SYDVKM. The V and J ends lost 2 bases and 2 bases, in that order; junction bases with no gene match: 6. The CDR3 runs 16 residues. The CDR3 spells CASSLRGTRITDTQYF. CDR3 DNA: TGTGCCAGCAGTTTAAGGGGGACTAGAATCACAGATACGCAGTATTTT.

J is TRBJ1-6 and V is TRBV6-1; D is possibly TRBD1 (5 bases). Germline CDR1 reads MNHNS; CDR2 reads SASEGT. Trimming pared 5 bases from V and 6 bases from J, leaving 14 bases between. The CDR3 length is 15 residues. CDR3 DNA: TGTGCCAGCAGTACGGAAGGGGCGCTTAATTCACCCCTCCACTTT. It yields the protein CASSTEGALNSPLHF.

Points on this clone: The sample contains more than one DNA sequence encoding this CDR3. The V call is TRBV10-3, the J call TRBJ1-2; D ambiguous. V dropped 8 bases and J dropped 2 bases, with 12 bases sitting between them. This CDR3 region has 13 residues. The germline gives CDR1 ENHRY, CDR2 SYGVKD. CDR3 in amino acids: CAISDGTNYGYTF. The CDR3 DNA follows: TGTGCCATCTCCGACGGTACCAACTATGGCTACACCTTC.

The chain has TRBV5-4 and TRBJ1-2; possibly TRBD1 for D (5 bases). This CDR3 region has 15 residues. Germline V gives CDR1 SGHNT, CDR2 YYREEE (reference sequence). V shed 4 bases and J shed 1 base, with 14 bases lying between them. CDR3 DNA sequence: TGTGCCAGCAGCGCCCGGGAGGGGAATAACTATGGCTACACCTTC. As protein: CASSAREGNNYGYTF.

The genes are TRBV7-3 and TRBJ1-2; 8 nucleotides line up with TRBD1. Trimming removed 5 bases from V and 0 bases from J; junction bases left unmatched: 8. The CDR3 is 16 amino acids. The germline V gene encodes CDR1 SGHTA and CDR2 FQGTGA. The CDR3 region is CASSPGGQEANYGYTF. CDR3 DNA sequence: TGTGCCAGCAGCCCAGGGGGACAGGAGGCTAACTATGGCTACACCTTC. The whole variable domain, remainder taken from reference TRBV7-3 and TRBJ1-2, is GAGVSQTPSNKVTEKGKYVELRCDPISGHTALYWYRQSLGQGPEFLIYFQGTGAADDSGLPNDRFFAVRPEGSVSTLKIQRTERGDSAVYLCASSPGGQEANYGYTFGSGTRLTVV.

J is TRBJ1-5 and V is TRBV7-8; tentatively, D is TRBD1 (5 bases). Germline V lookup: CDR1 SGHVS, CDR2 FQNEAQ. V was trimmed by 0 bases and J by 6 bases, leaving 15 bases between them. The CDR3 spans 16 residues. CDR3 loop: CASSLAGASGSQPQHF. The CDR3 bases are TGTGCCAGCAGCTTAGCGGGCGCTTCAGGGAGTCAGCCCCAGCATTTT.

This chain's CDR3 is CASSLALASGSGSGYEQYF. The CDR3 DNA sequence: TGTGCCAGCAGCTTAGCCCTAGCTAGCGGGAGTGGGTCGGGCTACGAGCAGTACTTC. The rearrangement uses TRBV11-2 and TRBJ2-7; 10 bases align to TRBD2. The CDR3 consists of 19 residues. V lost 1 base and J lost 3; bases outside the gene matches: 15. Germline values: CDR1 SGHAT, CDR2 FQNNGV.

V is TRBV28 and J is TRBJ2-2; 7 bases fit TRBD2. CDR1 and CDR2 (germline): MDHEN, SYDVKM. V lost 6 bases to trimming and J lost 6 bases; unmatched junction nucleotides: 10. The CDR3 is 15 amino acids. The chain's CDR3 is CASRGGGIRAGELFF. Here the CDR3 DNA reads TGTGCCAGCAGAGGCGGGGGTATACGGGCCGGGGAGCTGTTTTTT.

The rearrangement joins TRBV30 to TRBJ1-5; no definite D call. The CDR3 spans 15 residues. CDR1 and CDR2 (germline): GTSNPN, SVGIG (reference sequence). V lost 3 bases to trimming and J lost 9 bases, with 21 bases between them. This CDR3 is CAWSPMVRPGWPQHF. The CDR3 DNA is TGTGCCTGGAGCCCGATGGTCAGGCCTGGGTGGCCCCAGCATTTT.

The chain couples TRBV18 to TRBJ2-1; maybe TRBD2 (7 bases). V was clipped by 3 bases and J by 7 bases, with 16 bases between them. This CDR3 comprises 15 residues. Per germline, CDR1 KGHSH and CDR2 LQKENI. This CDR3 reads CASSPLKGGANEQFF. CDR3 DNA: TGTGCCAGCTCACCCCTCAAGGGGGGGGCTAATGAGCAGTTCTTC. The variable domain in full, completed from reference TRBV18 and TRBJ2-1, reads NAGVMQNPRHLVRRRGQEARLRCSPMKGHSHVYWYRQLPEEGLKFMVYLQKENIIDESGMPKERFSAEFPKEGPSILRIQQVVRGDSAAYFCASSPLKGGANEQFFGPGTRLTVL.

The table lists this clone with a count of one. Sequence at one end of the junction differs from germline and may be a read error. This chain connects TRBV18 to TRBJ2-2; a weak D match, TRBD1 (5 bases). Germline CDR1 and CDR2: KGHSH and LQKENI. The CDR3 consists of 18 residues. In DNA, the CDR3 is TGTGCCAGCTCCCCACAGGCCTACGGAGCTAGTCGAAGTGGGGAGCTGTTTTTT. Translated, it gives CASSPQAYGASRSGELFF.

The chain uses TRBV7-9 and TRBJ2-4; 11 bases line up with TRBD2. The CDR3 loop spans 15 amino acids. Germline V CDR1 and CDR2: SEHNR, FQNEAQ (reference sequence). Trimming cost V 1 base and J 6 bases; bases outside gene matches: 2. This chain's CDR3 is CASSLGTSGRNIQYF. CDR3 in DNA: TGTGCCAGCAGCTTAGGAACTAGCGGGAGAAACATTCAGTACTTC.

The rearrangement uses TRBV9 and TRBJ1-1; no definite D call. V was cut by 0 bases and J by 5 bases, with 8 bases left in between. Germline values: CDR1 SGDLS, CDR2 YYNGEE. The CDR3 has 13 amino acids. The CDR3 loop is CASSVGVGTEAFF. CDR3 sequence (DNA): TGTGCCAGCAGCGTAGGTGTGGGGACTGAAGCTTTCTTT. Combining the CDR3 with reference TRBV9 and TRBJ1-1 gives the whole variable domain DSGVTQTPKHLITATGQRVTLRCSPRSGDLSVYWYQQSLDQGLQFLIQYYNGEERAKGNILERFSAQQFPDLHSELNLSSLELGDSALYFCASSVGVGTEAFFGQGTRLTVV.

V and J are TRBV5-8 and TRBJ1-5; the D gene is possibly TRBD1 (5 bases). The germline gives CDR1 SGHTS, CDR2 YDEGEE. The V and J ends lost 5 bases and 7 bases respectively, with 10 bases between them. This CDR3 has 12 amino acids. The CDR3 loop is CASRLTGQPQHF. The CDR3 DNA reads TGTGCCAGCAGACTTACAGGCCAGCCCCAGCATTTT.

This sequence joins TRBV11-3 and TRBJ2-3; 7 bases fit TRBD2. Losses at the gene ends were 3 bases for V and 5 bases for J; bases not matched to a gene: 8. The germline V gene has CDR1 SGHNT and CDR2 YENEEA. This CDR3 is 15 amino acids long. CDR3 residues: CASSLAGEWLDTQYF. The CDR3 nucleotides are TGTGCCAGCAGCTTGGCGGGAGAATGGTTAGATACGCAGTATTTT.

The CDR3 loop is CASSFLTLEAFF. The CDR3 DNA is TGTGCCAGCAGCTTCTTGACCTTGGAAGCTTTCTTT. The gene calls are TRBV5-6 and TRBJ1-1; D is ambiguous. CDR3 length: 12 amino acids. Germline-derived CDR1 and CDR2 are SGHDT and YYEEEE. V shed 2 bases and J shed 8 bases, with 10 bases lying between them.

The chain joins TRBV6-1 to TRBJ2-2; TRBD1 is a possible D gene (6 bases). The germline V gene encodes CDR1 MNHNS and CDR2 SASEGT. V dropped 5 bases and J dropped 5 bases, with 15 bases sitting between them. The CDR3 is 15 amino acids. CDR3 sequence (DNA): TGTGCCAGCAGTTCTCGACAGGTTGGAACCGGGGAGCTGTTTTTT. Its protein is CASSSRQVGTGELFF.

V gene TRBV12-5 combines with J gene TRBJ1-5; no clear D gene. V was clipped by 5 bases and J by 3 bases, with 8 bases between them. CDR3 size: 13 residues. Germline V gives CDR1 LGHNT, CDR2 FRNRAP. The CDR3 reads CASGLQINQPQHF. The CDR3 bases are TGTGCTAGTGGTCTACAGATCAATCAGCCCCAGCATTTT.

The chain couples TRBV4-1 to TRBJ2-1; 8 positions match TRBD2. The length of the CDR3 is 16 residues. Germline CDR1 and CDR2: MGHRA and YSYEKL. The J segment lost 5 bases and the V segment lost 5 bases, leaving 11 bases of the junction unmatched. For the CDR3, the DNA is TGCGCCAGCAGCACCCGACTAGCGACTTGGGACAATGAGCAGTTCTTC. It is translated as CASSTRLATWDNEQFF.